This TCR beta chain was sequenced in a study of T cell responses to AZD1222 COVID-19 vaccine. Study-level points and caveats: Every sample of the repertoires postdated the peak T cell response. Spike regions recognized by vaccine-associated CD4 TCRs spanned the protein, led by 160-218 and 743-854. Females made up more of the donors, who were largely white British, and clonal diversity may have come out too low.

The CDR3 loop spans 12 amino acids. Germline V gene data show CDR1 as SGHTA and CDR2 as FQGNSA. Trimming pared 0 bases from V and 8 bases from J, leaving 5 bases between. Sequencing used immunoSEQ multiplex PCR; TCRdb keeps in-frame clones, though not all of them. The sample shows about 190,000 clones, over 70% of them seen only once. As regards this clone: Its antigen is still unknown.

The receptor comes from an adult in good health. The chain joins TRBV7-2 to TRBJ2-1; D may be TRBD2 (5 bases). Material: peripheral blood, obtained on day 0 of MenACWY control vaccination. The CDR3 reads CASSLARDEQFF. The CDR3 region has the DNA TGTGCCAGCAGCTTAGCGCGGGATGAGCAGTTCTTC.